This T cell receptor beta chain was sequenced during a study of blood T cell repertoires in COVID-19. Germline V gives CDR1 ENHRY, CDR2 SYGVKD. The CDR3 is made up of 14 amino acids. J gave up 3 bases and V 6 bases, and 2 bases lay outside the gene matches. This clone has only one observation. Profiled with immunoSEQ multiplex PCR; TCRdb holds only in-frame clones, not every one. The table has around 45,000 clones, nearly 85% seen once; the top ten hold less than 9.5%. The sequenced sample consisted of peripheral blood. The V and J genes are TRBV10-3 and TRBJ1-6, with TRBD1 identical over 7 bases. This clonotype was sampled from a man older than 75 in a cohort sampled during active COVID-19. The chain's CDR3 is CAISTGVYNSPLHF. The CDR3 DNA follows: TGTGCCATCAGCACAGGGGTCTATAATTCACCCCTCCACTTT.